The rows below give T cell receptor beta chains drawn from one sample of a study of metastatic and nonmetastatic thyroid tumors. Through MiXCR, TCRdb re-clonotyped the PCR reads. Here the sample spans 30,000 to 35,000 clones, about 15% being singletons. The specimen sequenced was blood. Receptors were obtained from a female donor with papillary thyroid cancer or a benign thyroid nodule (not recorded which). Some clones in this sample may be carry-over from other donors' samples. Both conserved end residues are part of each CDR3. The D gene is left open where the match is weak. Clone size is given for some rows only: seen once, a few or many times, or a class if the clone is expanded.

D: .; size: .; V: TRBV6-1; J: TRBJ1-5; CDR3: CASSGVFHQPQHF; DNA: TGTGCCAGTAGTGGGGTCTTTCATCAGCCCCAGCATTTT
D: .; size: many; V: TRBV7-9; J: TRBJ2-1; CDR3: CASSPRQVDDEQFF; DNA: TGTGCCAGCAGCCCGAGACAGGTAGACGATGAGCAGTTCTTC
D: TRBD1; size: few; V: TRBV20-1; J: TRBJ1-6; CDR3: CSARGQGETRGPLHF; DNA: TGCAGTGCTAGAGGACAGGGCGAAACTCGAGGACCCCTCCACTTT
D: TRBD1; size: .; V: TRBV20-1; J: TRBJ2-7; CDR3: CSARDRRTGYVQYF; DNA: TGCAGTGCTAGAGATCGGCGGACAGGGTACGTGCAGTACTTC
D: .; size: .; V: TRBV6-1; J: TRBJ1-1; CDR3: CTSSPKSRVYTEAFF; DNA: TGTACCAGCAGCCCTAAGTCCCGGGTGTACACTGAAGCTTTCTTT
D: TRBD2; size: many; V: TRBV24-1; J: TRBJ2-2; CDR3: CATSDPTRSGSGKTGELFF; DNA: TGTGCCACCAGTGATCCGACGAGGAGCGGGAGCGGAAAGACCGGGGAGCTGTTTTTT
D: .; size: .; V: TRBV27; J: TRBJ2-5; CDR3: CASSPHRDQETQYF; DNA: TGTGCCAGCAGTCCCCACCGGGATCAAGAGACCCAGTACTTC
D: TRBD2; size: many; V: TRBV20-1; J: TRBJ2-1; CDR3: CSAPPEIAGVNEQFF; DNA: TGCAGTGCTCCACCCGAGATAGCGGGTGTCAATGAGCAGTTCTTC
D: TRBD2; size: many; V: TRBV2; J: TRBJ2-2; CDR3: CASSLGLENTGELFF; DNA: TGTGCCAGCAGTCTGGGACTAGAGAACACCGGGGAGCTGTTTTTT
D: .; size: many; V: TRBV6-2/TRBV6-3; J: TRBJ2-2; CDR3: CASRVTPDTGELFF; DNA: TGTGCCAGCAGGGTGACTCCGGACACCGGGGAGCTGTTCTTT
D: .; size: many; V: TRBV29-1; J: TRBJ1-4; CDR3: CSYTGTATNEKLFF; DNA: TGCAGCTATACCGGGACGGCAACTAATGAAAAACTGTTTTTT
D: TRBD1; size: .; V: TRBV19; J: TRBJ1-2; CDR3: CASTRTGENYGYTF; DNA: TGTGCCAGTACTCGGACAGGGGAGAACTATGGCTACACCTTC
D: TRBD1; size: many; V: TRBV12-3/TRBV12-4; J: TRBJ1-2; CDR3: CASSQDRDGYTF; DNA: TGTGCCAGCAGTCAGGACAGGGATGGCTACACCTTC
D: .; size: .; V: TRBV20-1; J: TRBJ2-5; CDR3: CSTTRDSFTQETQYF; DNA: TGCAGTACAACCCGGGACTCCTTCACTCAAGAGACCCAGTACTTC
D: TRBD2; size: many; V: TRBV18; J: TRBJ2-7; CDR3: CASSPRELAGRPGEQYF; DNA: TGTGCCAGCTCACCAAGAGAGCTAGCGGGAAGGCCCGGCGAGCAGTACTTC
D: TRBD2; size: many; V: TRBV2; J: TRBJ2-7; CDR3: CASSETLAVSYEQYF; DNA: TGTGCCAGCAGTGAAACGCTAGCGGTCTCCTACGAGCAGTACTTC
D: TRBD2; size: many; V: TRBV18; J: TRBJ2-5; CDR3: CASSPPGTTETQYF; DNA: TGTGCCAGCTCACCTCCCGGGACTACAGAGACCCAGTACTTC
D: .; size: many; V: TRBV19; J: TRBJ2-2; CDR3: CASSIGAGPTGELFF; DNA: TGTGCCAGTAGTATAGGGGCGGGACCCACCGGGGAGCTGTTTTTT
D: .; size: medium-sized; V: TRBV30; J: TRBJ1-1; CDR3: CAWSAGRMDAEAFF; DNA: TGTGCCTGGAGTGCGGGGAGGATGGACGCTGAAGCTTTCTTT
D: .; size: few; V: TRBV5-1; J: TRBJ1-1; CDR3: CASSFAGRGTEAFF; DNA: TGCGCCAGCAGCTTTGCCGGGCGGGGGACTGAAGCTTTCTTT
D: .; size: many; V: TRBV29-1; J: TRBJ2-7; CDR3: CSPHEQYF; DNA: TGCAGCCCCCACGAGCAGTACTTC
D: TRBD2; size: many; V: TRBV18; J: TRBJ2-4; CDR3: CASSPSRGGGNIQYF; DNA: TGTGCCAGCTCACCCAGTCGGGGCGGGGGAAACATTCAGTACTTC
D: .; size: .; V: TRBV7-9; J: TRBJ1-1; CDR3: CASSQGQQMNTEAFF; DNA: TGTGCCAGCAGTCAGGGACAACAGATGAACACTGAAGCTTTCTTT
D: TRBD1; size: many; V: TRBV11-3; J: TRBJ2-5; CDR3: CASSLGRDRVAGRRETQYF; DNA: TGTGCCAGCAGCTTAGGCCGTGACAGGGTGGCAGGCCGTCGTGAGACCCAGTACTTC
D: TRBD2; size: many; V: TRBV27; J: TRBJ2-3; CDR3: CASSLRTSGRGDTQYF; DNA: TGTGCCAGCAGTCTACGGACTAGCGGGAGGGGGGATACGCAGTATTTT
D: .; size: medium-sized; V: TRBV20-1; J: TRBJ2-7; CDR3: CSARENLTPSSYEQYF; DNA: TGCAGTGCTAGAGAAAACCTGACGCCGAGCTCCTACGAGCAGTACTTC
D: .; size: .; V: TRBV3-1; J: TRBJ1-5; CDR3: CASSQDRVGNQPQHF; DNA: TGTGCCAGCAGCCAAGATAGGGTTGGAAATCAGCCCCAGCATTTT
D: TRBD1; size: .; V: TRBV20-1; J: TRBJ2-1; CDR3: CSARRGTGGWNEQFF; DNA: TGCAGTGCTAGAAGAGGGACAGGGGGCTGGAATGAGCAGTTCTTC
D: TRBD2; size: .; V: TRBV11-3; J: TRBJ2-2; CDR3: CASNLYSSGATGELFF; DNA: TGTGCCAGCAACTTGTATTCTAGCGGGGCCACCGGGGAGCTGTTTTTT
D: TRBD2; size: many; V: TRBV18; J: TRBJ2-3; CDR3: CASSPPREGDVTDTQYF; DNA: TGTGCCAGCTCACCCCCGCGGGAGGGAGATGTCACAGATACGCAGTATTTT
D: .; size: many; V: TRBV29-1; J: TRBJ2-1; CDR3: CSVETTVGNEQFF; DNA: TGCAGCGTTGAAACGACAGTCGGCAATGAGCAGTTCTTC
D: .; size: .; V: TRBV6-5; J: TRBJ2-7; CDR3: CASSYSRQDSYEQYF; DNA: TGTGCCAGCAGTTACTCAAGACAGGACTCCTACGAGCAGTACTTC
D: TRBD2; size: .; V: TRBV9; J: TRBJ2-3; CDR3: CASIVEPSGSLGDTQYF; DNA: TGTGCCAGCATCGTAGAGCCTAGCGGGAGCCTTGGTGATACGCAGTATTTT
D: .; size: .; V: TRBV2; J: TRBJ2-1; CDR3: CASRDLSRSLYWEQFF; DNA: TGTGCCAGCAGGGATCTTAGCCGGAGTCTCTACTGGGAGCAGTTCTTC
D: .; size: many; V: TRBV18; J: TRBJ1-3; CDR3: CASSPSEGSGNTIYF; DNA: TGTGCCAGCTCACCATCCGAAGGCTCTGGAAACACCATATATTTT
D: .; size: many; V: TRBV20-1; J: TRBJ2-7; CDR3: CSARVSGGEGPIGEQYF; DNA: TGCAGTGCTAGAGTATCAGGGGGGGAGGGGCCCATCGGGGAGCAGTACTTC
D: TRBD2; size: .; V: TRBV7-2; J: TRBJ2-7; CDR3: CASSQTSGIGEQYF; DNA: TGTGCCAGCAGCCAAACTAGCGGGATAGGCGAGCAGTACTTC
D: TRBD1; size: many; V: TRBV7-2; J: TRBJ2-7; CDR3: CASSLRQGGDEQYF; DNA: TGTGCCAGCAGCTTAAGACAGGGTGGCGACGAGCAATACTTC
D: .; size: .; V: TRBV5-4; J: TRBJ2-1; CDR3: CASSDPTENNEQFF; DNA: TGTGCCAGCAGCGATCCTACGGAAAACAATGAGCAGTTCTTC
D: TRBD1; size: many; V: TRBV28; J: TRBJ2-2; CDR3: CASRELLRDRGYTGELFF; DNA: TGTGCCAGCAGAGAACTCCTCCGGGACAGGGGCTACACCGGGGAGCTGTTTTTT
D: .; size: many; V: TRBV28; J: TRBJ1-5; CDR3: CASRDLRYSNQPQHF; DNA: TGTGCCAGCAGGGACCTTCGATATAGCAATCAGCCCCAGCATTTT
D: .; size: many; V: TRBV4-2; J: TRBJ2-1; CDR3: CASTPRLENYNEQFF; DNA: TGTGCCAGCACCCCAAGGCTAGAGAACTACAATGAGCAGTTCTTC
D: .; size: many; V: TRBV5-4; J: TRBJ1-2; CDR3: CASSYPGSNYGYTF; DNA: TGTGCCAGCAGCTACCCAGGATCTAACTATGGCTACACCTTC
D: .; size: many; V: TRBV4-1; J: TRBJ2-7; CDR3: CASSQVGVKPYEQYF; DNA: TGCGCCAGCAGCCAAGTGGGGGTTAAGCCCTACGAGCAGTACTTC
D: .; size: many; V: TRBV10-1; J: TRBJ1-1; CDR3: CASRDSMNTEAFF; DNA: TGCGCCAGCAGGGACAGCATGAACACTGAAGCTTTCTTT
D: TRBD1; size: .; V: TRBV20-1; J: TRBJ1-1; CDR3: CSAPGQGDTEAFF; DNA: TGCAGTGCACCGGGACAGGGAGACACTGAAGCTTTCTTT
D: TRBD2; size: many; V: TRBV28; J: TRBJ2-3; CDR3: CASIGGGRALTDTQYF; DNA: TGTGCCAGCATCGGGGGAGGGAGGGCCCTCACAGATACGCAGTATTTT
D: .; size: .; V: TRBV24-1; J: TRBJ2-1; CDR3: CATSDKLAGGGYNEQFF; DNA: TGTGCCACCAGTGACAAACTAGCAGGAGGGGGATACAATGAGCAGTTCTTC
D: .; size: many; V: TRBV28; J: TRBJ2-5; CDR3: CASNQGLKETQYF; DNA: TGTGCCAGCAACCAGGGCCTAAAAGAGACCCAGTACTTC
D: .; size: many; V: TRBV5-5; J: TRBJ1-5; CDR3: CASSLQGHLSNQPQHF; DNA: TGTGCCAGCAGCTTGCAGGGGCACTTGAGCAATCAGCCCCAGCATTTT
D: .; size: .; V: TRBV2; J: TRBJ2-7; CDR3: CASRTGKLSYEQYF; DNA: TGTGCCAGTCGTACAGGGAAGTTGTCCTACGAGCAGTACTTC